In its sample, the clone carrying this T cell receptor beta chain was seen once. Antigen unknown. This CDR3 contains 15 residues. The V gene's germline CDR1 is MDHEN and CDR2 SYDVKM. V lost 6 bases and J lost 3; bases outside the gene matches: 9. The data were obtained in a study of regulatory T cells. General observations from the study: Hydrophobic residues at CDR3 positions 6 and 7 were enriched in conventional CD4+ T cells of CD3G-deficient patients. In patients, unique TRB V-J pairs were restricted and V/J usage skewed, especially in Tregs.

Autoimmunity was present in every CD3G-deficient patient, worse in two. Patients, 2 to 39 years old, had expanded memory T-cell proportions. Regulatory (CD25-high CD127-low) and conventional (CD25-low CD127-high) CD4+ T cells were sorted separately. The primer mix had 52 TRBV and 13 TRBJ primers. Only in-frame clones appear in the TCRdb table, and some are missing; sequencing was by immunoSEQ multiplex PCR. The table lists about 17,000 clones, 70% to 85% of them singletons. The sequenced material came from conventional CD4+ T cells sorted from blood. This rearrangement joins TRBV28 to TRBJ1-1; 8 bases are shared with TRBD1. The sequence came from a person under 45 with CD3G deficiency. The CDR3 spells CASRSSGGLYTEAFF. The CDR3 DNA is TGTGCCAGCAGGTCGTCAGGGGGCCTGTACACTGAAGCTTTCTTT.